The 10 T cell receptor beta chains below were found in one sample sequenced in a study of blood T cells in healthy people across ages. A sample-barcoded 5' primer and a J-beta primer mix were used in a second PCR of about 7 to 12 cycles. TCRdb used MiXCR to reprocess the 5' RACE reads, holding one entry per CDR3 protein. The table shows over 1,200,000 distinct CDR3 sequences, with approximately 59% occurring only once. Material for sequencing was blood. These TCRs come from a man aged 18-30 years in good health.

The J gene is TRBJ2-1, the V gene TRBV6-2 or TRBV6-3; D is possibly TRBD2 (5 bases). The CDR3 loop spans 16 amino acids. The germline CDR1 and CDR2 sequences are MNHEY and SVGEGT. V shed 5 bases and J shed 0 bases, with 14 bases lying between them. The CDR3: CASSPVGGPSYNEQFF. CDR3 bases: TGTGCCAGCAGTCCAGTAGGCGGGCCCTCCTACAATGAGCAGTTCTTC.

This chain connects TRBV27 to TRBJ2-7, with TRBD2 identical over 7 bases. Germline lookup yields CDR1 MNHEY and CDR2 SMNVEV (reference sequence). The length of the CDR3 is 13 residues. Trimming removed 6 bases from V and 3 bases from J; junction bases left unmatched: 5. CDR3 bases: TGTGCCAGCAGGGACGGGACTAACTACGAGCAGTACTTC. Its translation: CASRDGTNYEQYF.

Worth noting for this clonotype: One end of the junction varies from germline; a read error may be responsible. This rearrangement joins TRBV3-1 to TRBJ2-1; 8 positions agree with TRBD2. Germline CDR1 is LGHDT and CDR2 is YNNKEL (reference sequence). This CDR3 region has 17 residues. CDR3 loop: CASSHPTGTSYVNGQFF. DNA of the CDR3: TGTGCCAGCAGCCATCCTACCGGGACTAGTTATGTAAATGGGCAGTTCTTC.

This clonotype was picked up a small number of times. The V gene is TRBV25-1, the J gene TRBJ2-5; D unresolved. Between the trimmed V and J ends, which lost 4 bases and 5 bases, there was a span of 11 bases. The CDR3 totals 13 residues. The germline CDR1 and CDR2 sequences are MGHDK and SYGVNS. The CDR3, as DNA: TGTGCCAGCAGTGCCCTCGGGCCGGAGACCCAGTACTTC. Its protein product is CASSALGPETQYF. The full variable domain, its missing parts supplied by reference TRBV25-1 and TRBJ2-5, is EADIYQTPRYLVIGTGKKITLECSQTMGHDKMYWYQQDPGMELHLIHYSYGVNSTEKGDLSSESTVSRIRTEHFPLTLESARPSHTSQYLCASSALGPETQYFGPGTRLLVL.

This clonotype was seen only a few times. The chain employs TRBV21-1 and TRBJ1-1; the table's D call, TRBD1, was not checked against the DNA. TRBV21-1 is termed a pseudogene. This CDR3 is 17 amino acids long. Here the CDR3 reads CASSPRQGAGVNTEAFF. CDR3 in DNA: TGTGCCAGCAGCCCCCGACAGGGGGCCGGGGTGAACACTGAAGCTTTCTTT.

CDR3: CASSLTSRTNEKLFF. The CDR3, as DNA: TGTGCCAGCAGTCTAACCTCCAGAACTAATGAAAAACTGTTTTTT. The J gene is TRBJ1-4, the V gene TRBV27; D is unresolved. Trimming pared 5 bases from V and 1 base from J, leaving 11 bases between. CDR1 MNHEY and CDR2 SMNVEV come from the germline V gene (reference sequence). The CDR3 runs 15 residues.

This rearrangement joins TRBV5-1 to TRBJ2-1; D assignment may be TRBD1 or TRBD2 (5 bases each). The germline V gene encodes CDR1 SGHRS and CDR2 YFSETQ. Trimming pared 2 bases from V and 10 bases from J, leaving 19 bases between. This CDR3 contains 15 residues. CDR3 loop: CASSFKPPPGQEQFF. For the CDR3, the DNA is TGCGCCAGCAGCTTTAAGCCCCCCCCGGGGCAGGAGCAGTTCTTC.

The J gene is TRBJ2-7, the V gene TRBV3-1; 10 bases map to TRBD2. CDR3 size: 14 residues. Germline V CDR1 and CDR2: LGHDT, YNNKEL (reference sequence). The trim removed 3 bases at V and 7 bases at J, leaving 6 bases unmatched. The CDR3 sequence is CASSQQREGREQYF. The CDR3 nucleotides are TGTGCCAGCAGCCAGCAGCGGGAGGGCCGTGAGCAGTACTTC.

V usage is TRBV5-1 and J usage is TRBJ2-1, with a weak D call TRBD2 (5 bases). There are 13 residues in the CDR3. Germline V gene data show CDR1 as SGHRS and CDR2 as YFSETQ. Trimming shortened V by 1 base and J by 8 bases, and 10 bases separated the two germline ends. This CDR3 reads CASSLWAGDEQFF. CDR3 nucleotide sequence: TGCGCCAGCAGCTTGTGGGCGGGCGATGAGCAGTTCTTC.

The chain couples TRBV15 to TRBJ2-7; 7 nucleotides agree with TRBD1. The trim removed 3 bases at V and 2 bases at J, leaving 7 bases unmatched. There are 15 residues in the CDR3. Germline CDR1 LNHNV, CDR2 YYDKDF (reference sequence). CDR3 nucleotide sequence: TGTGCCACCAGCAGGACCCGGGACAGAGCCTACGAGCAGTACTTC. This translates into CATSRTRDRAYEQYF.